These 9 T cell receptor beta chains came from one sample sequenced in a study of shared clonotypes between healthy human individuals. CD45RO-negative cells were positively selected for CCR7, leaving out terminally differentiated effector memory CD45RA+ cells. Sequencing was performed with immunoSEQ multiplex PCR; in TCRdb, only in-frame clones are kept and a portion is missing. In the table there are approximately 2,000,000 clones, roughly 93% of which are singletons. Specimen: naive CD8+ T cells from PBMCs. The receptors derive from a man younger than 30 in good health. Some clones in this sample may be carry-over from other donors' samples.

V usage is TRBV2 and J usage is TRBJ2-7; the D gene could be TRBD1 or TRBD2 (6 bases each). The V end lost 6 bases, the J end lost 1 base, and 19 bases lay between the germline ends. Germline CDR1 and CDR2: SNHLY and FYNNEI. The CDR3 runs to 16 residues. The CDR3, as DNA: TGTGCCAGCAGAACGCTGAGGGGGGAAAGGTCCTACGAGCAGTACTTC. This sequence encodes CASRTLRGERSYEQYF.

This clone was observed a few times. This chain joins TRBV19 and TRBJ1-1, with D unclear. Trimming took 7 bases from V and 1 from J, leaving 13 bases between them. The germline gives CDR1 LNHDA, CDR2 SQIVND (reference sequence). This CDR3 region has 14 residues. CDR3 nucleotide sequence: TGTGCCAGTACCGGACGGTTCGGGAACACTGAAGCTTTCTTT. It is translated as CASTGRFGNTEAFF.

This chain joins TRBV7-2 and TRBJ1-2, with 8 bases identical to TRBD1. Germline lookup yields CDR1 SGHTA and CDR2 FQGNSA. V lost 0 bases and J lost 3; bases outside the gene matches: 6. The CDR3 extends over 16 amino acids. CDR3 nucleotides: TGTGCCAGCAGCTTAGCTGGACAGGGTATTCACTATGGCTACACCTTC. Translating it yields CASSLAGQGIHYGYTF.

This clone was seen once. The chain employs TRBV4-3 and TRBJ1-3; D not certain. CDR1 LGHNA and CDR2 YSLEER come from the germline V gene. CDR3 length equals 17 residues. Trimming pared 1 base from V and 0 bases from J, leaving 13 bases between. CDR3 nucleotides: TGCGCCAGCAGCCAAGGTCTCGGACTTAGCTCTGGAAACACCATATATTTT. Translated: CASSQGLGLSSGNTIYF.

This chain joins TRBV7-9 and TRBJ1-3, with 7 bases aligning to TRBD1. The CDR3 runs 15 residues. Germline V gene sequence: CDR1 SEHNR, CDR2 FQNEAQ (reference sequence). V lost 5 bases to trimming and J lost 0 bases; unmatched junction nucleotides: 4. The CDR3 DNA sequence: TGTGCCAGCAGCCCGGGACAGAGCTCTGGAAACACCATATATTTT. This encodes CASSPGQSSGNTIYF. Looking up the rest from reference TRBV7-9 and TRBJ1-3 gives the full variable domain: DTGVSQNPRHKITKRGQNVTFRCDPISEHNRLYWYRQTLGQGPEFLTYFQNEAQLEKSRLLSDRFSAERPKGSFSTLEIQRTEQGDSAMYLCASSPGQSSGNTIYFGEGSWLTVV.

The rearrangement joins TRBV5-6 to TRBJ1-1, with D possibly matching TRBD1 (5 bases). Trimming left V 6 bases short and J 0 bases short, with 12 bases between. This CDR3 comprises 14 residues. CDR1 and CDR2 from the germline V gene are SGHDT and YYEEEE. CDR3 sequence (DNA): TGTGCCAGCACCGACGACAGCATGAACACTGAAGCTTTCTTT. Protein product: CASTDDSMNTEAFF.

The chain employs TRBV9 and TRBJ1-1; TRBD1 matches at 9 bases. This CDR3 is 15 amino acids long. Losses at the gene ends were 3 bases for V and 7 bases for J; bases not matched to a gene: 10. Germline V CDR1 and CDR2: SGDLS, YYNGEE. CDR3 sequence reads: CASSGPGQGSIEAFF. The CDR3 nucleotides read TGTGCCAGCAGCGGACCGGGACAGGGAAGTATTGAAGCTTTCTTT.

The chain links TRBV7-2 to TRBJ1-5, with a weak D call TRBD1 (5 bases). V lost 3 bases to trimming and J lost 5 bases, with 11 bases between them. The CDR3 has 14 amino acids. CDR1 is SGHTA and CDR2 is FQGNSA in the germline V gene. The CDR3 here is CASSLARQYQPQHF. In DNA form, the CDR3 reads TGTGCCAGCAGCTTGGCCAGACAGTATCAGCCCCAGCATTTT.

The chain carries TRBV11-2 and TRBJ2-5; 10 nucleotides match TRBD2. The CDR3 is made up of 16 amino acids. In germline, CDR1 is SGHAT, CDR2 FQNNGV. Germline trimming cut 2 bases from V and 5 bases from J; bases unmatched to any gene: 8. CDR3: CASSLLASGSRETQYF. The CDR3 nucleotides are TGTGCCAGCAGCTTATTAGCTAGCGGGAGTAGGGAGACCCAGTACTTC. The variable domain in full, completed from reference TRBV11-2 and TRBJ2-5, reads EAGVAQSPRYKIIEKRQSVAFWCNPISGHATLYWYQQILGQGPKLLIQFQNNGVVDDSQLPKDRFSAERLKGVDSTLKIQPAKLEDSAVYLCASSLLASGSRETQYFGPGTRLLVL.